The present entry profiles one T cell receptor beta chain with its context. This entry is derived from a study of blood T cell repertoires in COVID-19. For the study at large: Samples came from the United States, Italy and Spain, spanning acute and convalescent COVID-19. Sample material is recorded as cDNA or gDNA derived from T cells, B-cell-depleted T cells, or PBMCs.

The CDR3 has 15 residues. Germline V lookup: CDR1 SGHDN, CDR2 FVKESK. With 1 base removed from V and 7 bases from J, the gap between germline ends came to 11 bases. Original processing methods: Cell counts per sample came from amplifying reference gene primers. Sequencing used immunoSEQ multiplex PCR; TCRdb keeps in-frame clones, though not all of them. The D gene and trimming were derived from the DNA, and the V and J assignments and clone size from that table. The table records some 180,000 clones, around nine tenths of them present only once. The receptor comes from a woman aged 80 or older with COVID-19, enrolled during active disease. The chain couples TRBV14 to TRBJ1-6, with a tentative D call TRBD1 (5 bases). The specimen was peripheral blood. CDR3 loop: CASSQVRGMNSPLHF. As DNA, the CDR3 is TGTGCCAGCAGCCAAGTGCGGGGGATGAATTCACCCCTCCACTTT.